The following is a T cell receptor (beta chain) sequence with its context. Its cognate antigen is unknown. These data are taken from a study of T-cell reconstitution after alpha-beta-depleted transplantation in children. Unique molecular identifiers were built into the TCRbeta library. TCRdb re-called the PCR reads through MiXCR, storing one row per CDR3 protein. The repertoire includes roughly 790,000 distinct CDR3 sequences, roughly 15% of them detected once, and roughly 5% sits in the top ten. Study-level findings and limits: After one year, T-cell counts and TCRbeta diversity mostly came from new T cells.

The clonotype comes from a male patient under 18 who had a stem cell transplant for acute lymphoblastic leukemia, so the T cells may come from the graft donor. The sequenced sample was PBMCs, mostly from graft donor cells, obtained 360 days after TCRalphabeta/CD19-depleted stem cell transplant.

CDR3 sequence reads: CASSQEGLAGAGETQYF. DNA for the CDR3: TGTGCCAGCAGCCAAGAAGGACTAGCGGGAGCGGGAGAGACCCAGTACTTC. V usage is TRBV3-1 and J usage is TRBJ2-5; TRBD2 aligns across 13 bases. V lost 0 bases, J lost 4 bases, and 5 bases stayed unmatched. Germline V gives CDR1 LGHDT, CDR2 YNNKEL (reference sequence). The CDR3 runs 17 residues.